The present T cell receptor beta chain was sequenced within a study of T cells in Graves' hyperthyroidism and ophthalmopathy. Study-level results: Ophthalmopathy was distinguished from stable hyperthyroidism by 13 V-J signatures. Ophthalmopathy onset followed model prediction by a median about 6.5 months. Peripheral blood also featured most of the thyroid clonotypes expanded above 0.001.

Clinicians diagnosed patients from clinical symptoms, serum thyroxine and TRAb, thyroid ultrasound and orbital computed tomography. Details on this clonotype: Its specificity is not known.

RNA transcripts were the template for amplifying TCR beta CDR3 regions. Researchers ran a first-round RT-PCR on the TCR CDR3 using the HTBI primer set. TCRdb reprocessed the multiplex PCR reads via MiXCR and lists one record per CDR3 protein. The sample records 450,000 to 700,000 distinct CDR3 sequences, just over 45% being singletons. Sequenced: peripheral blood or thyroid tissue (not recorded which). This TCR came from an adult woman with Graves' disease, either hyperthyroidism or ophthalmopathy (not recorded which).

CDR3 DNA: TGCAGTGCACCGGGGCTAGAGCAGTACTTC. It specifies CSAPGLEQYF. The rearrangement joins TRBV20-1 to TRBJ2-7; D may correspond to TRBD1 or TRBD2 (5 bases each). CDR3 length: 10 residues. In germline, CDR1 is DFQATT, CDR2 SNEGSKA (reference sequence). The V gene lost 6 bases and the J gene lost 7 bases, with 10 bases spanning the gap.